The clone carrying this T cell receptor (beta chain) was found a few times. The data originate from a study of blood T cell repertoires in COVID-19. About the research overall: Recovered status in Cohort 3 required two negative PCRs, clearance, or symptom resolution. Some COVID-19 samples were acute and others convalescent; all came from the United States, Italy and Spain.

Study processing details: Reference gene primer amplification in the assay estimated nucleated cell counts. The method was immunoSEQ multiplex PCR; TCRdb's version includes in-frame clones alone and lacks a portion of them. For V, J and clone size, that table is used; D and trimming come from the DNA. The sample shows approximately 170,000 clones, 79% of them seen only once. Residents of 24 US areas, aged about 18 to 89 years, made up the participants. Looked up from germline, CDR1 is SGDLS and CDR2 is YYNGEE. Between the trimmed V and J ends, which lost 1 base and 2 bases, there was a span of 10 bases. This CDR3 is 14 amino acids long.

The chain has TRBV9 and TRBJ2-7; D call uncertain. The sequenced sample consisted of PBMCs or T cells enriched from blood (not recorded which). The source of this sequence is a woman aged 65 to 85 in a cohort exposed to, infected with or recovered from COVID-19 (not recorded which). This CDR3 is CASSVRQDTYEQYF. The CDR3 DNA reads TGTGCCAGCAGCGTACGCCAGGATACCTACGAGCAGTACTTC.